The T cell receptor beta chain under discussion was sequenced for a study of T cells expressing NK-cell markers. In the study overall: Of eight sequenced donors, seven were HCMV-seropositive and one HCMV-seronegative.

The CDR3 length is 18 residues. Germline V lookup: CDR1 LGHNA, CDR2 YSLEER. TCRdb reprocessed the 5' RACE reads; each CDR3 protein has one entry and no DNA is given. The sample's table shows 450,000 to 600,000 distinct CDR3 sequences. Sequenced: blood T cells: a sorted CD56 or NKG2C T cell subset, CD4+ or CD8+ T cells, or bulk PBMC T cells (not recorded which). The genes are TRBV4-3 and TRBJ2-1; TCRdb names TRBD1, which stays unverified in the absence of DNA. The receptor's source is a man aged 18 to 29 in good health. This chain's CDR3 is CASSHLRGGQVWDNEQFF.